This is a list of T cell receptor beta chains from one sample in a study of Graves' ophthalmopathy and Graves' hyperthyroidism. From the multiplex PCR reads, TCRdb called clonotypes with MiXCR, one entry per CDR3 protein. Of around 1.1 million distinct CDR3 sequences in the sample, about two fifths were seen once. Sequenced input: peripheral blood or thyroid tissue (not recorded which). These receptors were collected from an adult man with Graves' hyperthyroidism. Both conserved end residues are part of each CDR3. The D gene is left open where the match is weak. A clone size is listed for some rows: how often the clone was seen (once, few, many), or a class if it is expanded.

j_gene | abundance | v_gene | d_gene | CDR3nt | CDR3aa
TRBJ2-5 | once | TRBV24-1 | - | TGTGCCACCAGTGAAGGGTCGTTGGAGCGTGAGACCCAGTACTTC | CATSEGSLERETQYF
TRBJ1-2 | many | TRBV6-2/TRBV6-3 | - | TGTGCCAGCACCCAGGACGGAAACTATGGCTACACCTTC | CASTQDGNYGYTF
TRBJ2-7 | once | TRBV2 | TRBD1 | TGTGCCAGCAGCACCGGGACAGGGTTTGAACAGGGTCAAATAGGCTACGAGCAGTACTTC | CASSTGTGFEQGQIGYEQYF
TRBJ1-3 | many | TRBV7-8 | - | TGTGCCAGCAGCCGCAGACCTCAGCGAAACACCATATATTTT | CASSRRPQRNTIYF
TRBJ2-5 | once | TRBV5-4 | TRBD1 | TGTGCCAGCAGCTTGGGACAGGGGCGTCTCCGGGAAGAGACCCAGTACTTC | CASSLGQGRLREETQYF
TRBJ2-7 | many | TRBV2 | TRBD1 | TGTGCCAGCACCAGGACAGGGACGGCAGGGGAGCAGTACTTC | CASTRTGTAGEQYF
TRBJ1-1 | many | TRBV19 | - | TGTGCCAGTAGTTCCGGCAGGGCCGTGAACACTGAAGCTTTCTTT | CASSSGRAVNTEAFF
TRBJ1-6 | many | TRBV12-3/TRBV12-4 | - | TGTGCCAGCACCCTTGGTAATTCACCCCTCCACTTT | CASTLGNSPLHF
TRBJ2-2 | - | TRBV2 | TRBD2 | TGTGCCAGTTTGGCGGGAGGGAACACCGGGGAGCTGTTTTTT | CASLAGGNTGELFF
TRBJ2-7 | - | TRBV2 | - | TGTGCCAGCGTTGAAGGACAGAGGTTTGGCGAGCAGTACTTC | CASVEGQRFGEQYF
TRBJ1-2 | - | TRBV7-9 | TRBD1 | TGTGCCAGCAGCCAACCGGACAGGAAGTATGGCTACACCTTC | CASSQPDRKYGYTF
TRBJ2-7 | many | TRBV9 | - | TGTGCCAGCAGCGTAAGTGTAGGGGGCGAGCAGTACTTC | CASSVSVGGEQYF
TRBJ2-7 | many | TRBV19 | - | TGTGCCAGTAGTATAGGACAATCCGAGCAGTACTTC | CASSIGQSEQYF
TRBJ2-5 | - | TRBV24-1 | - | TGTGCCACCAGTGCAACCTCGGGGGCGCAGTACTTC | CATSATSGAQYF
TRBJ1-5 | - | TRBV6-2/TRBV6-3 | - | TGTGCCAGCAGTTACGGGGTGGCAGATCAACAGCCCCAGCATTTT | CASSYGVADQQPQHF
TRBJ1-4 | few | TRBV11-2 | - | TGTGCCAGCAGCTTTGTTCCAACTAATGAAAAACTGTTTTTT | CASSFVPTNEKLFF
TRBJ1-4 | many | TRBV5-5 | - | TGTGCCAGCAGTGAGACGAACAGGGAAGAAGAAAAACTGTTTTTT | CASSETNREEEKLFF
TRBJ1-2 | - | TRBV7-8 | - | TGTGCCAGCAGCGCCGACAGTCTTTTAAACTATGGCTACACCTTC | CASSADSLLNYGYTF
TRBJ2-7 | few | TRBV7-2 | TRBD2 | TGTGCCAGCAGCTACGGACTAGCGGGAGGCCCCTACGAGCAGTACTTC | CASSYGLAGGPYEQYF
TRBJ1-2 | - | TRBV12-3/TRBV12-4 | - | TGTGCCAGCAGTTACACCGACCCGGCAGGGCCCGACTATGGCTACACCTTC | CASSYTDPAGPDYGYTF
TRBJ1-1 | - | TRBV7-9 | - | TGTGCCAGCAGCTTCGGGCCCGCTTTT | CASSFGPAF
TRBJ2-7 | - | TRBV4-1 | - | TGCGCCAGCAGCTCCCGGGAGCGCCGCCACGAGCAGTACTTC | CASSSRERRHEQYF
TRBJ1-6 | many | TRBV5-1 | - | TGCGCCAGCAGCTTGGGACAGCCATATAATTCACCCCTCCACTTT | CASSLGQPYNSPLHF
TRBJ1-2 | - | TRBV29-1 | - | TGCAGCGTTGAAGATGGGCCGGGAGGGAGCGGGGAGCGCGGCTACACCTTC | CSVEDGPGGSGERGYTF
TRBJ1-1 | - | TRBV7-9 | - | TGTGCCAGCAGCTTAGGGTTCGGAGGGCCTGAAGCTTTCTTT | CASSLGFGGPEAFF
TRBJ2-3 | - | TRBV10-3 | TRBD2 | TGTGCCAGCCGCGGGAGAGATACGCAGTATTTT | CASRGRDTQYF
TRBJ1-1 | - | TRBV15 | - | TGTGCCACCAGCAGTGGGATGAACACTGAAGCTTTCTTT | CATSSGMNTEAFF
TRBJ1-1 | many | TRBV19 | TRBD1 | TGTGCCAGTAGGACCAGGGGGCTTGGAACTGAAGCTTTCTTT | CASRTRGLGTEAFF
TRBJ1-6 | many | TRBV11-2 | TRBD1 | TGTGCCAGCAGCTTACGGGACAGCTCATCGCCCCTCCACTTT | CASSLRDSSSPLHF
TRBJ2-3 | - | TRBV20-1 | - | TGCAGTGCTAGGATGTCGGGGGCGTTCACAGATACGCAGTATTTT | CSARMSGAFTDTQYF
TRBJ1-4 | few | TRBV14 | - | TGTGCCAGCAGCCAGAAAGGGGGACTCCATAATGAAAAACTGTTTTTT | CASSQKGGLHNEKLFF
TRBJ1-3 | few | TRBV12-3/TRBV12-4 | - | TGTGCCAGCAGTCCCAGGGTATCCTCTGGAAACACCATATATTTT | CASSPRVSSGNTIYF
TRBJ2-7 | many | TRBV19 | TRBD1 | TGTGCCAGTAGCCCCCCGGACAGGCCCGACTACGAGCAGTACTTC | CASSPPDRPDYEQYF
TRBJ2-7 | many | TRBV29-1 | TRBD1 | TGCAGCGTTGAATATGGGACAGGGGAACCGACCTCCTACGAGCAGTACTTC | CSVEYGTGEPTSYEQYF
TRBJ2-5 | few | TRBV2 | TRBD2 | TGTGCCAGCAGTGAAGCTTACCCGGGACTAGGGGGGGAGACCCAGTACTTC | CASSEAYPGLGGETQYF
TRBJ1-6 | many | TRBV10-3 | - | TGTGCCATCAGTGGCGGGGAACGAAGTTCACCCCTCCACTTT | CAISGGERSSPLHF
TRBJ1-6 | once | TRBV30 | TRBD1 | TGTGCCTGGAGGAAGACAGGGGGAAGGTTGAATTCACCCCTCCACTTT | CAWRKTGGRLNSPLHF
TRBJ2-5 | - | TRBV3-1 | - | TGTGCCAGCAGCCAGCGCTCCAGACAAGAGACCCAGTACTTC | CASSQRSRQETQYF
TRBJ2-2 | - | TRBV20-1 | TRBD2 | TGCAGTGCTAGCACTAGCGGGGGTCCGGTTTTACGGACCGGGGAGCTGTTTTTT | CSASTSGGPVLRTGELFF
TRBJ2-2 | many | TRBV29-1 | - | TGCAGCGTTGAAGAGGGATCCGGGGAGCTGTTTTTT | CSVEEGSGELFF
TRBJ1-6 | few | TRBV5-1 | - | TGCGCCAGCAGCTTGGAACAGGGAAGCTCCTATAATTCACCCCTCCACTTT | CASSLEQGSSYNSPLHF
TRBJ1-6 | many | TRBV10-2 | TRBD1 | TGCGCCAGCAGTGAAGGACAGGCAGGTTCACCCCTCCACTTT | CASSEGQAGSPLHF
TRBJ1-4 | - | TRBV28 | - | TGTGCCAGCAGTTCCCAGGGTTATGAAAAACTGTTTTTT | CASSSQGYEKLFF
TRBJ2-7 | few | TRBV5-5 | - | TGTGCCAGCACGTTTGCTCAAGGGGGGACCTACGAGCAGTACTTC | CASTFAQGGTYEQYF
TRBJ2-5 | - | TRBV11-2 | TRBD1 | TGTGCCAGCAGCCAAGGACCGGACAGGGGAGAGACCCAGTACTTC | CASSQGPDRGETQYF
TRBJ2-7 | - | TRBV15 | TRBD1 | TGTGCCACCAGCGGAATTAGAGGGACAGCAGCTCGTGAGCAGTACTTC | CATSGIRGTAAREQYF
TRBJ1-2 | once | TRBV15 | - | TGTGCCACCAGCAGTGAGAGCGTCCTCTATGGCTACACCTTC | CATSSESVLYGYTF
TRBJ1-1 | many | TRBV7-9 | - | TGTGCCAGCAGCTTTGCAGACAAGAACACTGAAGCTTTCTTT | CASSFADKNTEAFF
TRBJ2-7 | - | TRBV7-9 | - | TGTGCCAGCAAGGGGCGGGGAAACTACGAGCAGTACTTC | CASKGRGNYEQYF
TRBJ2-7 | - | TRBV3-1 | - | TGTGCCAGCAGCCAAGATTGGGCTTCGACAGGATCCTACGAGCAGTACTTC | CASSQDWASTGSYEQYF
TRBJ1-4 | once | TRBV9 | - | TGTGCCAGCAGGGCGGGGAATGGAGAAAAACTGTTTTTT | CASRAGNGEKLFF
TRBJ2-7 | - | TRBV15 | - | TGTGCCACCAGCAGAGCGGGGGTCTCCTACGAGCAGTACTTC | CATSRAGVSYEQYF
TRBJ2-5 | many | TRBV7-2 | TRBD2 | TGTGCCAGCAGCTTAGGGGCTAGCGGGAGACCGAGCCAAGAGACCCAGTACTTC | CASSLGASGRPSQETQYF